This passage covers 2 T cell receptor beta chains from one sample sequenced in a study of shared clonotypes between healthy human individuals (dated by TCRdb to the early 2020s). Library preparation used the immunoSEQ multiplex PCR assay. TCRdb limited this immuneACCESS table to in-frame rearrangements with V and J called. A share of clones is missing; checked studies link under half to unresolved V genes, and the rest is unexplained. The sample includes some 92,000 clones, with about 45% observed a single time. Approximately 16% of the sample rests with the top ten. Sequenced sample: PBMCs. The source of these receptors is a woman in her thirties or forties in good health. Some clones in this sample may be carry-over from other donors' samples.

V is TRBV30 and J is TRBJ1-4; no reliable D call. This CDR3 has 13 amino acids. Trimming left V 4 bases short and J 5 bases short, with 11 bases between. Per the germline V gene, CDR1 is GTSNPN and CDR2 is SVGIG (reference sequence). The CDR3 nucleotides read TGTGCCTGGACAGCCCGGCGGAATGAAAAACTGTTTTTT. It codes for CAWTARRNEKLFF. The full variable domain, its missing parts supplied by reference TRBV30 and TRBJ1-4, is SQTIHQWPATLVQPVGSPLSLECTVEGTSNPNLYWYRQAAGRGLQLLFYSVGIGQISSEVPQNLSASRPQDRQFILSSKKLLLSDSGFYLCAWTARRNEKLFFGSGTQLSVL.

This clone has ten or more counts. The rearrangement links TRBV2 to TRBJ2-5, with no clear D. Germline V gene lookup returns CDR1 SNHLY and CDR2 FYNNEI. This CDR3 region has 13 residues. Trimming removed 0 bases at V and 5 bases at J, with 7 bases between. The CDR3 sequence is CASSEADGETQYF. CDR3 coding DNA: TGTGCCAGCAGTGAAGCGGACGGGGAGACCCAGTACTTC.